The entry that follows covers one T cell receptor beta chain sequence. PCR primers comprised 60 Vbeta and 13 Jbeta primers. Assay: immunoSEQ multiplex PCR; the TCRdb copy retains only in-frame clones and omits some. The sample has about 130,000 clones, less than 85% seen once. This entry belongs to a study of cytomegalovirus exposure and HLA in healthy donors. V trimming: 5 bases; J trimming: 7 bases; junction bases outside the gene matches: 8. Germline-derived CDR1 and CDR2 are LNHDA and SQIVND (reference sequence). The CDR3 totals 15 residues. The V and J genes are TRBV19 and TRBJ2-2; TRBD2 aligns across 9 bases. The sequence derives from a man aged 35-49 years in good health and CMV-seronegative. The sequenced material came from PBMCs. The CDR3 DNA sequence: TGTGCCAGTAGTTACGGCGGGAGGGCCATCGGGGAGCTGTTTTTT. The encoded protein is CASSYGGRAIGELFF.